The rows below give T cell receptor beta chains drawn from one sample of a study of T cells in Graves' hyperthyroidism and ophthalmopathy. TCRdb itself ran the multiplex PCR reads through MiXCR, one entry per CDR3 protein. This table holds 300,000 to 450,000 distinct CDR3 sequences, around 15% found once. Sequenced: blood. Receptors were obtained from a woman in her thirties with Graves' ophthalmopathy. CDR3s include the opening cysteine and the closing phenylalanine or tryptophan. A D gene is named only where the DNA matches it firmly. Rows may omit the clone size; those that give it use once, few, many or a size class.

CDR3nt	CDR3aa	v_gene	d_gene	abundance	j_gene
TGTGCCATCAGTGAGTCGAGGGGGCTCTGGGGCTACACCTTC	CAISESRGLWGYTF	TRBV10-3	TRBD1	-	TRBJ1-2
TGTGCCAGCAGCCAAAGGATTGAAGAGACCCAGTACTTC	CASSQRIEETQYF	TRBV7-9	-	many	TRBJ2-5
TGCGCCAGCAGCCAAGGGGACAGGGTGCTAGCGGGGGTTCCCACAGATACGCAGTATTTT	CASSQGDRVLAGVPTDTQYF	TRBV4-1	-	many	TRBJ2-3
TGTGCCTGGAGTGACGCCGGGGATCCGTACGTCCAGCCCCAGCATTTT	CAWSDAGDPYVQPQHF	TRBV30	-	many	TRBJ1-5
TGTGCCAGCAGTCCCGACTGGAGCCCGGGGGAGACCCAGTACTTC	CASSPDWSPGETQYF	TRBV2	-	-	TRBJ2-5
TGCGCCAGCAGCTTGGGGGCCCTTCTAACAGATACGCAGTATTTT	CASSLGALLTDTQYF	TRBV5-1	-	many	TRBJ2-3
TGTGCCAGTAGTGGGCAGGGAGCAGAAGAGACCCAGTACTTC	CASSGQGAEETQYF	TRBV19	-	many	TRBJ2-5
TGTGCCAGCAGTGTATCCGGGCCTAGCAATCAGCCCCAGCATTTT	CASSVSGPSNQPQHF	TRBV2	-	-	TRBJ1-5
TGTGCCACCCACCGGGACAGGGGGCCCGGAGACACTGAAGCTTTCTTT	CATHRDRGPGDTEAFF	TRBV2	TRBD1	-	TRBJ1-1
TGTGCCAGCAGCCAGGGACTAGCGGGGCTAGAGACCCAGTACTTC	CASSQGLAGLETQYF	TRBV5-8	TRBD2	many	TRBJ2-5
TGTGCCAGCAGAACTGACAGGAGTTCCGGCTACACCTTC	CASRTDRSSGYTF	TRBV6-1	-	-	TRBJ1-2
TGTGCCAGCAGCGCTGGAACCTCACACAATGAGCAGTTCTTC	CASSAGTSHNEQFF	TRBV7-2	-	many	TRBJ2-1
TGCAGCGTACAGACTAGCGGGGTTTCCTACGAGCAGTACTTC	CSVQTSGVSYEQYF	TRBV29-1	TRBD2	few	TRBJ2-7
TGTGCCAGCAGCTTATTTCGGGGGGTCACCTACAATGAGCAGTTCTTC	CASSLFRGVTYNEQFF	TRBV7-8	TRBD2	many	TRBJ2-1
TGTGCCAGCAGTTACTCGAACGAGGGATACACTGAAGCTTTCTTT	CASSYSNEGYTEAFF	TRBV6-5	-	-	TRBJ1-1
TGTGCCACCAGTGGGGGACAGTTCGCTGAAGCTTTCTTT	CATSGGQFAEAFF	TRBV24-1	TRBD1	-	TRBJ1-1
TGTGCCAGCAGCCAAGCCTCAACTCCGGGACAGGGGGCTCTTCTCCGTGGCTACACCTTC	CASSQASTPGQGALLRGYTF	TRBV3-1	TRBD1	many	TRBJ1-2
TGTGCCAGCAGGGTGGATCGTTACGAGCAGTACTTC	CASRVDRYEQYF	TRBV2	-	many	TRBJ2-7
TGTGCCAGCAGGTTTAGCGGGGGGAACACCGGGGAGCTGTTTTTT	CASRFSGGNTGELFF	TRBV7-2	TRBD2	many	TRBJ2-2
TGCAGTGCTGAGTCGGGTCAGGGTTCGACTTACAACTACGAGCAGTACTTC	CSAESGQGSTYNYEQYF	TRBV20-1	-	many	TRBJ2-7
TGCAGCGTTGACTTGAGCGCAACTAATGAAAAACTGTTTTTT	CSVDLSATNEKLFF	TRBV29-1	-	-	TRBJ1-4
TGCAGCTCCACAGGGGGCGCGGACTATGGCTACACCTTC	CSSTGGADYGYTF	TRBV29-1	TRBD1	-	TRBJ1-2
TGTGCCTGGAGTGTACCGGGGGAGCCCCAGCATTTT	CAWSVPGEPQHF	TRBV30	-	many	TRBJ1-5
TGTGCCAGCAGCCTAGGTATAGCCGCCTATGGCTACACCTTC	CASSLGIAAYGYTF	TRBV3-1	-	many	TRBJ1-2